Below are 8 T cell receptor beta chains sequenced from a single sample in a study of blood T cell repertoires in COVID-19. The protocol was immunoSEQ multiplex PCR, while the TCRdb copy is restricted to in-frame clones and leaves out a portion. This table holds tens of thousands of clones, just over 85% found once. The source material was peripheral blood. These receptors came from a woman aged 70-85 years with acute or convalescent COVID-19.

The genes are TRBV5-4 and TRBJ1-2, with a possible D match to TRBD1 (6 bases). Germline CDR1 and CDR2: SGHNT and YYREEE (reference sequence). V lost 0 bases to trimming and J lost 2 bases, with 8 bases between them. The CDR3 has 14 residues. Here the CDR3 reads CASSLDQGNYGYTF. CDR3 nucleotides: TGTGCCAGCAGCTTGGATCAGGGGAACTATGGCTACACCTTC.

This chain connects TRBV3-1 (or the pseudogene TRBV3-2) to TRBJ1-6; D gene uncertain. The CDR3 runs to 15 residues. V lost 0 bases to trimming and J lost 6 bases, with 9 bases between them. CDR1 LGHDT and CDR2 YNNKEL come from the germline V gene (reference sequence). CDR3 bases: TGTGCCAGCAGCCAAGAGGTCAGATTTAATTCACCCCTCCACTTT. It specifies CASSQEVRFNSPLHF.

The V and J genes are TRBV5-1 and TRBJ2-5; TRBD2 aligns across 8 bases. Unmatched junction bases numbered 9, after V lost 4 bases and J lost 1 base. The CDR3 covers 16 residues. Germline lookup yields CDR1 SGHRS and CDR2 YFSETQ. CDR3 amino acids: CASSEGAGGTQETQYF. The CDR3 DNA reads TGCGCCAGCAGCGAAGGGGCGGGGGGCACCCAAGAGACCCAGTACTTC.

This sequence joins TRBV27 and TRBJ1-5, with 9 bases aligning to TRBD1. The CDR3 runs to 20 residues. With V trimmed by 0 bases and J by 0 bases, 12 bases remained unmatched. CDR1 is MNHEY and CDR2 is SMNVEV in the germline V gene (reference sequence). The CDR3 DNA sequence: TGTGCCAGCAGTTTATCGGGGCCAACAGGGGGCCCTTATAGCAATCAGCCCCAGCATTTT. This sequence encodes CASSLSGPTGGPYSNQPQHF.

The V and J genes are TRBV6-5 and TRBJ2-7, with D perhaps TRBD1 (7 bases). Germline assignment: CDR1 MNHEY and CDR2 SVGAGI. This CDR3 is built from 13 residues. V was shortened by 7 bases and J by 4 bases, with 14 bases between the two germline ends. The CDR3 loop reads CASIKGAGYEQYF. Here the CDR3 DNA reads TGTGCCAGCATAAAGGGGGCGGGATACGAGCAGTACTTC.

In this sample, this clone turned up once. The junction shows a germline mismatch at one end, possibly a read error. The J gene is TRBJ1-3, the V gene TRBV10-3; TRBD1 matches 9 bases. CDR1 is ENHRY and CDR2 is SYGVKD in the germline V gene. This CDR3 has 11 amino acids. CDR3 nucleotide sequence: TGTGCCATCAGTGAGTCGTGGGACAGGGAGTTT. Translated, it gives CAISESWDREF.

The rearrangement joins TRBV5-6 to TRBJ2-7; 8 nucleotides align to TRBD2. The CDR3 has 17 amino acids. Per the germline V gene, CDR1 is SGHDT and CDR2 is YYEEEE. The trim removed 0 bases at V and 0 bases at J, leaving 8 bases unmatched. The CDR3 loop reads CASSLALAGSSSYEQYF. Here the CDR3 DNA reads TGTGCCAGCAGCTTGGCTCTAGCGGGCTCGAGCTCCTACGAGCAGTACTTC.

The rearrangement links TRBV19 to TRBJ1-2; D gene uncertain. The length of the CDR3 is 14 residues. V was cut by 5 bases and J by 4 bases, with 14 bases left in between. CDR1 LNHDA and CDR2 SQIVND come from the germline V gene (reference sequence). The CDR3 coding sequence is TGTGCCAGTAGTTGGCCCGATCCTCTCTATGGCTACACCTTC. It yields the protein CASSWPDPLYGYTF.